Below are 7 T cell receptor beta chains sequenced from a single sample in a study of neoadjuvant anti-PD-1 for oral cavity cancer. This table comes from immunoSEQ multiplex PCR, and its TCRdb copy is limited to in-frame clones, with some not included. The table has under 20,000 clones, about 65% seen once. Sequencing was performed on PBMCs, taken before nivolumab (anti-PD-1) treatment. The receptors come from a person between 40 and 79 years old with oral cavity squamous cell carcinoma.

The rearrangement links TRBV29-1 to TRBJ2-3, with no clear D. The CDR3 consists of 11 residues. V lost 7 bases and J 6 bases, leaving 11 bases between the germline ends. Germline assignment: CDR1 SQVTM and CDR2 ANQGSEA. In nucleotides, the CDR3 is TGCAGCGCAGGACCCTCGGATACGCAGTATTTT. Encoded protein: CSAGPSDTQYF.

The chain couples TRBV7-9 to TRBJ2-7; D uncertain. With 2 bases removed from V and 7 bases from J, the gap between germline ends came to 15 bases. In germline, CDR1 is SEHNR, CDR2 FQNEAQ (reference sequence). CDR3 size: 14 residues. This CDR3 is CASSLTTLPLEQYF. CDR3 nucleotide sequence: TGTGCCAGCAGCTTAACTACACTCCCTTTAGAGCAGTACTTC.

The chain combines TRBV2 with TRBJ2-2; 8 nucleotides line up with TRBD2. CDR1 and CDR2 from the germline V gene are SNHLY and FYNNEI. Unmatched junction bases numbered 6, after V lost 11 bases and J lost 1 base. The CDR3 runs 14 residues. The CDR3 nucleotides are TGTGCCTGCGAACTAGCGGAGAACACCGGGGAGCTGTTTTTT. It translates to CACELAENTGELFF.

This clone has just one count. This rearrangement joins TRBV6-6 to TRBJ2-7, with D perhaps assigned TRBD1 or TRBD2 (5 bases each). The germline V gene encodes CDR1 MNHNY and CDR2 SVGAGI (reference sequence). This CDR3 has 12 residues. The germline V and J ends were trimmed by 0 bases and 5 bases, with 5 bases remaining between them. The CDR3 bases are TGTGCCAGCAGTTACTCGGGGGACGAGCAGTACTTC. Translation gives CASSYSGDEQYF.

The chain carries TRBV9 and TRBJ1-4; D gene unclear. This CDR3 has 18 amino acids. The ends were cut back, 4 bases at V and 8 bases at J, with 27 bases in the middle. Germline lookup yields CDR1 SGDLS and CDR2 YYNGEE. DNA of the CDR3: TGTGCCAGCAGCCCCGAAGACGGGTATCGGATCTTAATCGAAAAACTGTTTTTT. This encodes CASSPEDGYRILIEKLFF.

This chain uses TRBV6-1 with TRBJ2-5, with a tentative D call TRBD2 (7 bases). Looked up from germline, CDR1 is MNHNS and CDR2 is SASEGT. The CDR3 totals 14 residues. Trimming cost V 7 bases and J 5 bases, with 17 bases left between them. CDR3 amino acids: CASNGRGAGETQYF. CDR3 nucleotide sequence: TGTGCCAGCAACGGACGGGGGGCAGGGGAGACCCAGTACTTC.

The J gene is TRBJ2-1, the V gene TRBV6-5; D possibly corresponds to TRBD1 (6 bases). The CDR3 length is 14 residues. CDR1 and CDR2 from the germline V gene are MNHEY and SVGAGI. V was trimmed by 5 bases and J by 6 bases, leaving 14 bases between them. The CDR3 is CASSQMTGPNEQFF. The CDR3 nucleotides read TGTGCCAGCAGTCAAATGACAGGACCCAATGAGCAGTTCTTC.